These 31 T cell receptor beta chains share one sample of origin, sequenced in a study of CD8 T cells in ankylosing spondylitis. TCRdb reprocessed the 5' RACE reads with MiXCR, giving one entry per CDR3 protein. Of 270,000 or so distinct CDR3 sequences detected, over 15% appear once; the ten largest clones hold around 33%. The sample consisted of blood, either unsorted or a sorted T cell fraction (not recorded which). The receptors here all came from a male donor with ankylosing spondylitis or in good health (not recorded which).

The chain carries TRBV7-8 and TRBJ2-1, with 11 bases identical to TRBD2. J gave up 9 bases and V 6 bases, and 13 bases lay outside the gene matches. This CDR3 contains 16 residues. Germline V gene lookup returns CDR1 SGHVS and CDR2 FQNEAQ. CDR3 loop: CASSRTSGSGLGEQFF. CDR3 DNA: TGTGCCAGCAGTCGTACTAGCGGGAGTGGTTTGGGTGAGCAGTTCTTC.

This rearrangement joins TRBV12-3 or TRBV12-4 to TRBJ1-4; 10 bases fit TRBD1. The CDR3 contains 13 residues. The junction had 7 bases not matched to a gene; V was cut back by 6 bases and J by 12 bases. DNA for the CDR3: TGTGCCAGCAGCTGGGGACAGGGGCTAGAACTGTTTTTT. Its translation is CASSWGQGLELFF.

The table lists this clonotype with many counts. CDR3 protein: CASSHLTSGNPSTDTQYF. The CDR3 nucleotides read TGTGCCAGCAGCCATTTGACTAGCGGGAACCCTAGCACAGATACGCAGTATTTT. This chain uses TRBV4-2 with TRBJ2-3, with 11 bases fitting TRBD2. The V segment lost 3 bases and the J segment 0 bases; nucleotides outside the gene matches: 8. This CDR3 region has 18 residues. CDR1 and CDR2 from the germline V gene are LGHNA and YNFKEQ.

V usage is TRBV7-2 and J usage is TRBJ2-1, with 7 bases matching TRBD2. Germline values: CDR1 SGHTA, CDR2 FQGNSA. The CDR3 sequence is 15 residues long. V was pared by 5 bases and J by 9 bases, with 13 bases of the junction left unmatched. This chain's CDR3 is CASSLSPRERGEQFF. Here the CDR3 DNA reads TGTGCCAGCAGCCTTTCTCCGCGGGAGAGGGGTGAGCAGTTCTTC.

There are many counts of this clonotype. This sequence joins TRBV27 and TRBJ2-7; D may match TRBD1 or TRBD2 (5 bases each). The CDR3 is made up of 12 amino acids. V was clipped by 3 bases and J by 6 bases, with 9 bases between them. The germline V gene encodes CDR1 MNHEY and CDR2 SMNVEV (reference sequence). The CDR3 reads CASSLGTGEQYF. The DNA for the CDR3 is TGTGCCAGCAGTTTGGGGACGGGCGAGCAGTACTTC.

Only a few counts were recorded for this clonotype. The V gene is TRBV10-3, the J gene TRBJ2-5; no definite D call. CDR1 and CDR2 from the germline V gene are ENHRY and SYGVKD. This CDR3 comprises 13 residues. Deletions cut 6 bases from V and 5 bases from J, with 13 bases between. The CDR3 sequence is CAISPSSAETQYF. CDR3 coding DNA: TGTGCCATCAGCCCCTCTAGTGCTGAGACCCAGTACTTC.

This chain links TRBV9 with TRBJ2-5; TRBD1 agrees at 8 bases. V shed 0 bases, J shed 4 bases, and the junction held 8 bases outside the gene matches. CDR3 size: 16 residues. Germline CDR1 SGDLS, CDR2 YYNGEE. CDR3 DNA: TGTGCCAGCAGCGTAGTCGCGCAGGGGGCGCGAGAGACCCAGTACTTC. Translation gives CASSVVAQGARETQYF. The full variable domain, rest sourced from reference TRBV9 and TRBJ2-5, is DSGVTQTPKHLITATGQRVTLRCSPRSGDLSVYWYQQSLDQGLQFLIQYYNGEERAKGNILERFSAQQFPDLHSELNLSSLELGDSALYFCASSVVAQGARETQYFGPGTRLLVL.

The V and J genes are TRBV4-3 and TRBJ2-7; the D is unclear. This CDR3 has 13 amino acids. Trimming removed 1 base from V and 5 bases from J, with 9 bases in between. Per the germline V gene, CDR1 is LGHNA and CDR2 is YSLEER. Written as DNA, the CDR3 is TGCGCCAGCAGCCAAGTGGATCGGCACGAGCAGTACTTC. This translates into CASSQVDRHEQYF.

The chain employs TRBV20-1 and TRBJ2-3, with 7 bases fitting TRBD1. This CDR3 contains 17 residues. Germline lookup yields CDR1 DFQATT and CDR2 SNEGSKA (reference sequence). J was trimmed by 3 bases and V by 6 bases; bases with no gene match: 18. CDR3 sequence (DNA): TGCAGTGCCAAGAGAGGTCCCGAGACAGGGCGTACAGATACGCAGTATTTT. Translation: CSAKRGPETGRTDTQYF.

This clonotype was counted ten times or more. The V call is TRBV5-1, the J call TRBJ2-1; D tentatively reads TRBD1 or TRBD2 (5 bases each). The CDR3 has 15 residues. V gave up 5 bases and J gave up 0 bases, with 12 bases separating them. Germline CDR1 is SGHRS and CDR2 is YFSETQ. CDR3 amino acids: CASRGDLSSYNEQFF. CDR3 sequence (DNA): TGCGCCAGCAGGGGGGACCTAAGCTCCTACAATGAGCAGTTCTTC.

This clonotype was picked up a small number of times. The rearrangement joins TRBV29-1 to TRBJ1-2, with D maybe TRBD1 (6 bases). V dropped 1 base and J dropped 5 bases, with 20 bases sitting between them. Germline assignment: CDR1 SQVTM and CDR2 ANQGSEA. The CDR3 is made up of 16 amino acids. CDR3 residues: CSVEGVRGTGRYGYTF. CDR3 coding DNA: TGCAGCGTTGAAGGGGTAAGAGGCACAGGGAGATATGGCTACACCTTC.

This clonotype occurred many times. The chain is built from TRBV20-1 and TRBJ2-1; D uncertain. The CDR3 is made up of 15 amino acids. Per germline, CDR1 DFQATT and CDR2 SNEGSKA (reference sequence). Trimming removed 3 bases from V and 7 bases from J, with 19 bases in between. In nucleotides, the CDR3 is TGCAGTGCTAGGTATAAGATTCCCTTGAGGAATGAGCAGTTCTTC. Translated: CSARYKIPLRNEQFF.

This clonotype turned up a few times. The chain couples TRBV12-3 or TRBV12-4 to TRBJ2-7; maybe TRBD2 (6 bases). V was trimmed by 5 bases and J by 2 bases, leaving 10 bases between them. The CDR3 runs to 13 residues. The DNA for the CDR3 is TGTGCCAGCAGTCGGGACTCCGCCTACGAGCAGTACTTC. This encodes CASSRDSAYEQYF.

The chain employs TRBV5-1 and TRBJ1-4; a weak D match, TRBD1 (5 bases). This CDR3 has 12 residues. V lost 4 bases and J lost 11, with 12 bases in between. In germline, CDR1 is SGHRS, CDR2 YFSETQ. CDR3 in DNA: TGCGCCAGCAGCCCGACCGGGGGGAAACTGTTTTTT. It codes for CASSPTGGKLFF.

This sequence joins TRBV5-5 and TRBJ2-1; D is ambiguous. V shed 2 bases and J shed 7 bases, with 13 bases lying between them. CDR1 SGHKS and CDR2 YYEKEE come from the germline V gene (reference sequence). The CDR3 is 14 amino acids. CDR3 amino acids: CASSFERTENEQFF. The DNA of the CDR3 is TGTGCCAGCAGCTTTGAGAGGACGGAGAATGAGCAGTTCTTC.

This clonotype was seen repeatedly, ten times or more. V and J are TRBV9 and TRBJ1-1, with 7 positions matching TRBD1. The CDR3 length is 17 residues. Per the germline V gene, CDR1 is SGDLS and CDR2 is YYNGEE. Trimming at V came to 4 bases and at J to 0 bases, leaving 12 bases not matched to a gene. In DNA, the CDR3 is TGTGCCAGCAGCCAAGAGCGGGGACAGCCTATGAACACTGAAGCTTTCTTT. Encoded protein: CASSQERGQPMNTEAFF.

The rearrangement links TRBV6-1 to TRBJ1-1; D gene ambiguous. Germline CDR1 and CDR2: MNHNS and SASEGT. V was clipped by 8 bases and J by 6 bases, with 19 bases between them. This CDR3 is built from 14 residues. The CDR3 sequence is CASRPETIGAEAFF. The CDR3, as DNA: TGTGCCAGCCGCCCCGAGACGATTGGGGCTGAAGCTTTCTTT.

The V and J genes are TRBV5-1 and TRBJ2-1; D unresolved. Germline assignment: CDR1 SGHRS and CDR2 YFSETQ. Trimming removed 3 bases from V and 10 bases from J, with 11 bases in between. The CDR3 totals 12 residues. The CDR3 sequence: CASSSGSGEQFF. For the CDR3, the DNA is TGCGCCAGCAGCTCAGGAAGTGGGGAGCAGTTCTTC.

This clonotype was seen a handful of times. The chain uses TRBV3-1 and TRBJ2-3; 11 nucleotides match TRBD2. CDR3 size: 15 residues. V was clipped by 3 bases and J by 5 bases; unmatched bases: 4. Germline-derived CDR1 and CDR2 are LGHDT and YNNKEL (reference sequence). Written as DNA, the CDR3 is TGTGCCAGCAGCCAGCTAGCGGGAGGTGGAGATACGCAGTATTTT. Amino acid sequence: CASSQLAGGGDTQYF.

CDR3 bases: TGTGCCAGCAGCCAAGATATGCGGGAGTCCCTATACAATGAGCAGTTCTTC. Its protein product is CASSQDMRESLYNEQFF. The gene calls are TRBV14 and TRBJ2-1; TRBD2 matches at 7 bases. CDR1 is SGHDN and CDR2 is FVKESK in the germline V gene. V shed 0 bases and J 4 bases; nucleotides not matched to a gene: 9. The CDR3 runs 17 residues.

This clonotype appeared a few times. The chain carries TRBV11-2 and TRBJ2-7; 7 positions match TRBD2. V was clipped by 5 bases and J by 1 base; unmatched bases: 20. CDR1 is SGHAT, CDR2 FQNNGV, per germline. The CDR3 sequence is 19 residues long. The CDR3 DNA reads as TGTGCCAGCAGCCTGGTGCCTCTCATGGCGGGAGATCCGTCCTACGAGCAGTACTTC. Translating gives CASSLVPLMAGDPSYEQYF.

This clonotype came up many times. This sequence joins TRBV11-2 and TRBJ2-1; tentatively, D is TRBD2 (6 bases). CDR1 and CDR2 (germline): SGHAT, FQNNGV. This CDR3 is 17 amino acids long. V lost 5 bases to trimming and J lost 4 bases, with 21 bases between them. The CDR3 protein is CASSPPIDSGTYNEQFF. The CDR3 DNA is TGTGCCAGCAGCCCCCCGATTGATAGCGGTACGTACAATGAGCAGTTCTTC.

This clonotype came up many times. The chain combines TRBV29-1 with TRBJ2-7, with D uncertain. There are 12 residues in the CDR3. Germline CDR1 reads SQVTM; CDR2 reads ANQGSEA. V shed 7 bases and J shed 6 bases, with 16 bases lying between them. The CDR3 reads CSGWGRNGEQYF. The CDR3 DNA reads TGCAGCGGTTGGGGAAGAAATGGCGAGCAGTACTTC.

This chain connects TRBV6-1 to TRBJ2-2; D not certain. The V end was cut by 10 bases, the J end by 5 bases, with 5 bases between. CDR1 and CDR2 from the germline V gene are MNHNS and SASEGT. CDR3 length: 10 amino acids. The CDR3 is CAIDTGELFF. The CDR3 DNA reads as TGTGCCATTGATACCGGGGAGCTGTTTTTT.

This clonotype was seen only a few times. Written as DNA, the CDR3 is TGTGCCAGCACCCCGGGCGCCGGGGAGCTGTTTTTT. Amino acid sequence: CASTPGAGELFF. The V call is TRBV6-1, the J call TRBJ2-2; D uncertain. V lost 7 bases and J lost 6, with 9 bases in between. Per the germline V gene, CDR1 is MNHNS and CDR2 is SASEGT. The CDR3 is made up of 12 amino acids.

This chain connects TRBV2 to TRBJ1-3; D gene uncertain. This CDR3 contains 14 residues. Between the trimmed V and J ends, which lost 3 bases and 0 bases, there was a span of 6 bases. The germline V gene encodes CDR1 SNHLY and CDR2 FYNNEI. The DNA for the CDR3 is TGTGCCAGCAGTGAGGGGTTCTCTGGAAACACCATATATTTT. This translates into CASSEGFSGNTIYF.

In its sample, this clonotype was seen a few times. The chain is built from TRBV20-1 and TRBJ2-7; TRBD2 might be the D (6 bases). Germline V gives CDR1 DFQATT, CDR2 SNEGSKA (reference sequence). The germline V and J ends were trimmed by 6 bases and 3 bases, with 15 bases remaining between them. The CDR3 totals 13 residues. CDR3 nucleotides: TGCAGTGCGTTTACAGGAGGGCACTACGAGCAGTACTTC. Translated: CSAFTGGHYEQYF.

V gene TRBV5-6 combines with J gene TRBJ2-7; TRBD1 is a possible D gene (5 bases). Germline-derived CDR1 and CDR2 are SGHDT and YYEEEE. This CDR3 spans 13 amino acids. Deletions cut 0 bases from V and 4 bases from J, with 8 bases between. CDR3 DNA: TGTGCCAGCAGCTTGGCTCAGGGATACGAGCAGTACTTC. The encoded protein is CASSLAQGYEQYF.

This chain joins TRBV5-1 and TRBJ1-5, with D perhaps matching TRBD1 (5 bases). The CDR3 covers 14 residues. Trimming cost V 4 bases and J 0 bases, with 8 bases left between them. Per germline, CDR1 SGHRS and CDR2 YFSETQ. The CDR3 nucleotides read TGCGCCAGCAGCGCGGACATTAGCAATCAGCCCCAGCATTTT. Protein sequence: CASSADISNQPQHF.

This clonotype was seen a few times. The genes are TRBV11-2 and TRBJ1-1; D gene uncertain. This CDR3 has 11 amino acids. CDR1 SGHAT and CDR2 FQNNGV come from the germline V gene. Trimming removed 5 bases from V and 8 bases from J, with 9 bases in between. The CDR3 is CASSPTSEAFF. DNA for the CDR3: TGTGCCAGCAGCCCCACGTCGGAAGCTTTCTTT.

V gene TRBV29-1 combines with J gene TRBJ2-1; D is possibly TRBD1 or TRBD2 (6 bases each). Germline CDR1 reads SQVTM; CDR2 reads ANQGSEA. Trimming removed 0 bases at V and 7 bases at J, with 16 bases between. The CDR3 has 15 amino acids. The CDR3 is CSVEDRGLAMNEQFF. CDR3 bases: TGCAGCGTTGAAGATCGGGGGCTAGCGATGAATGAGCAGTTCTTC.